The rows below give T cell receptor beta chains drawn from one sample of a study of long-term antiretroviral therapy in people with HIV. Here immunoSEQ multiplex PCR was the method, and the copy in TCRdb shows in-frame clones only, minus some. The top ten hold 6.5% to 9% of the sample, which has fewer than 35,000 clones, about four fifths seen once. The sequences come from unsorted PBMCs, collected 0.4 years before starting antiretroviral therapy. These TCRs come from a young man with HIV. The CDR3 runs from the conserved cysteine through the conserved F or W. Fields, in order: D gene, V gene, clone size, J gene, CDR3 protein, CDR3 DNA. D genes are given only for firm matches. Size is omitted from some rows. Given values are once, few, many or a class for expanded clones.

.	TRBV6-1	once	TRBJ2-7	CATEKGTTNYEQYF	TGTGCCACCGAGAAGGGGACAACGAACTACGAGCAGTACTTC
.	TRBV4-2	few	TRBJ2-2	CASSQVAGSGELFF	TGTGCCAGCAGCCAAGTGGCGGGATCCGGGGAGCTGTTTTTT
.	TRBV5-6	.	TRBJ2-7	CASTPLIGSLYEQYF	TGTGCCAGCACCCCTTTAATCGGGAGCCTCTACGAGCAGTACTTC
TRBD1	TRBV6-6	.	TRBJ1-2	CASSHTGGDGYTF	TGTGCCAGCAGTCATACAGGGGGGGATGGCTACACCTTC
TRBD1	TRBV18	.	TRBJ2-2	CASSPGDRSTGELFF	TGTGCCAGCTCGCCGGGGGACAGGAGTACCGGGGAGCTGTTTTTT
TRBD2	TRBV7-3	.	TRBJ2-3	CASSPTSGSDTQYF	TGTGCCAGCAGCCCGACTAGCGGGAGCGATACGCAGTATTTT
.	TRBV7-7	few	TRBJ2-3	CASSYRASGTDTQYF	TGTGCTAGCAGCTACCGGGCCTCAGGAACAGATACGCAGTATTTT
TRBD2	TRBV11-2	once	TRBJ2-2	CASSDLRTSSVGELFF	TGTGCCAGCAGCGACCTCAGGACTAGCTCGGTCGGGGAGCTGTTTTTT
TRBD2	TRBV5-1	.	TRBJ2-3	CASTPGGLAGAGDTQYF	TGCGCCAGCACCCCCGGGGGGCTAGCGGGGGCAGGAGATACGCAGTATTTT
.	TRBV7-9	.	TRBJ2-2	CASSLVTLNANTGELFF	TGTGCCAGCAGCTTAGTGACGTTAAACGCGAACACCGGGGAGCTGTTTTTT
.	TRBV5-6	.	TRBJ2-3	CASSLVPDTQYF	TGTGCCAGCAGCTTGGTTCCAGATACGCAGTATTTT
TRBD1	TRBV4-2	.	TRBJ2-3	CASSRKGQGKADTQYF	TGTGCCAGCAGCCGTAAGGGACAGGGTAAGGCAGATACGCAGTATTTT
TRBD2	TRBV2	.	TRBJ2-3	CASKGTSGGAQTDTQYF	TGTGCCAGCAAAGGAACTAGCGGGGGGGCCCAGACAGATACGCAGTATTTT
TRBD2	TRBV4-2	.	TRBJ2-2	CASSQELGGTGELFF	TGTGCCAGCAGCCAAGAATTGGGGGGGACCGGGGAGCTGTTTTTT
TRBD1	TRBV5-8	.	TRBJ2-7	CASSFRGFFTYEQYF	TGTGCCAGCAGCTTCAGGGGGTTTTTTACCTACGAGCAGTACTTC
.	TRBV7-3	.	TRBJ2-7	CASSLPRGAYSYEQYF	TGTGCCAGCAGCCTACCCAGGGGCGCCTATTCCTACGAGCAGTACTTC
TRBD2	TRBV7-8	.	TRBJ2-2	CASSLGEGLAGGELFF	TGTGCCAGCAGCTTAGGGGAAGGACTAGCCGGCGGGGAGCTGTTTTTT
TRBD2	TRBV28	once	TRBJ2-3	CASSFLSGRDTQYF	TGTGCCAGCAGTTTCCTAAGCGGGAGAGATACGCAGTATTTT
TRBD1	TRBV2	.	TRBJ1-2	CASSREDRGNYGYTF	TGTGCCAGCAGCCGCGAGGACAGGGGTAACTATGGCTACACCTTC
TRBD2	TRBV5-1	.	TRBJ2-5	CASRTNLAGGPKTQYF	TGCGCCAGCAGAACTAATCTAGCGGGGGGGCCGAAGACCCAGTACTTC
TRBD1	TRBV11-2	.	TRBJ1-2	CASSLGFRGHGYTF	TGTGCCAGCAGCTTAGGGTTCAGGGGGCATGGCTACACCTTC
TRBD2	TRBV5-1	.	TRBJ2-7	CASSSGGAITYEQYF	TGCGCCAGCAGCTCCGGGGGGGCCATTACCTACGAGCAGTACTTC
TRBD2	TRBV27	.	TRBJ2-7	CASSFSGGPYEQYF	TGTGCCAGCAGTTTTAGCGGGGGACCCTACGAGCAGTACTTC
.	TRBV18	.	TRBJ2-6	CASSGYSGANVLTF	TGTGCCAGCTCTGGCTACTCTGGGGCCAACGTCCTGACTTTC
.	TRBV14	.	TRBJ1-2	CASSQRSGYGYTF	TGTGCCAGCAGCCAAAGGTCAGGCTATGGCTACACCTTC
.	TRBV5-1	.	TRBJ1-2	CASSFMAGLADYGYTF	TGCGCCAGCAGCTTTATGGCGGGGCTCGCTGACTATGGCTACACCTTC
.	TRBV19	.	TRBJ2-6	CASSIDRGTVSGANVLTF	TGTGCCAGTAGTATAGATCGGGGAACAGTCTCTGGGGCCAACGTCCTGACTTTC
.	TRBV7-3	.	TRBJ2-2	CASSLAAGELFF	TGTGCCAGCAGCTTAGCGGCCGGGGAGCTGTTTTTT
.	TRBV5-6	.	TRBJ2-7	CASSLDGRGAEQYF	TGTGCCAGCAGCTTGGACGGTCGGGGGGCCGAGCAGTACTTC
.	TRBV6-6	.	TRBJ2-5	CASSYLGQGIQETQYF	TGTGCCAGCAGTTACTTGGGCCAGGGCATCCAAGAGACCCAGTACTTC
.	TRBV11-2	.	TRBJ2-7	CASSLGVAEQYF	TGTGCCAGCAGCTTAGGCGTCGCTGAGCAGTACTTC
TRBD2	TRBV2	.	TRBJ2-1	CASSSRPRTSGNEQFF	TGTGCCAGCAGTTCTCGACCCCGGACTAGCGGGAATGAGCAGTTCTTC
.	TRBV28	.	TRBJ1-1	CASSFAGVRGTEAFF	TGTGCCAGCAGTTTTGCAGGGGTGAGGGGCACTGAAGCTTTCTTT
TRBD2	TRBV6-5	once	TRBJ2-5	CAISGTSGRRETQYF	TGTGCCATCAGTGGGACTAGCGGGAGACGAGAGACCCAGTACTTC
.	TRBV7-2	once	TRBJ2-7	CASSPNDRNSYEQYF	TGTGCCAGCAGCCCCAACGACAGAAACTCCTACGAGCAGTACTTC
TRBD1	TRBV6-5	.	TRBJ2-7	CANQQGKGHEQYF	TGTGCCAACCAACAGGGGAAAGGGCACGAGCAGTACTTC
.	TRBV27	.	TRBJ2-1	CASGLEAVYNEQFF	TGTGCCAGCGGCCTGGAAGCGGTGTACAATGAGCAGTTCTTC
.	TRBV2	.	TRBJ2-3	CASSEALGEPDTQYF	TGTGCCAGCAGTGAAGCGTTGGGGGAACCAGATACGCAGTATTTT
TRBD1	TRBV10-3	.	TRBJ2-3	CAIRGTDSTDTQYF	TGTGCCATCAGGGGGACAGATAGCACAGATACGCAGTATTTT
TRBD1	TRBV7-2	.	TRBJ1-2	CASSGPGQGALIYGYTF	TGTGCCAGCAGCGGCCCGGGACAGGGGGCGCTTATCTATGGCTACACCTTC
TRBD1	TRBV5-1	.	TRBJ2-2	CASKPGQGTRELFF	TGCGCCAGCAAGCCGGGACAGGGGACCAGGGAGCTGTTTTTT
TRBD2	TRBV28	once	TRBJ2-1	CASRGTSGSSRAWNEQFF	TGTGCCAGCAGGGGGACTAGCGGGAGTAGTAGAGCGTGGAATGAGCAGTTCTTC
.	TRBV18	.	TRBJ1-1	CASSPNPGAGNTEAFF	TGTGCCAGCTCACCAAATCCAGGGGCGGGGAACACTGAAGCTTTCTTT
TRBD1	TRBV13	.	TRBJ1-2	CASSSTTGGGYTF	TGTGCCAGCAGCTCCACGACAGGGGGAGGCTACACCTTC
.	TRBV4-2	.	TRBJ1-5	CASSQERRSNQPQHF	TGTGCCAGCAGCCAAGAGAGGAGGAGCAATCAGCCCCAGCATTTT
.	TRBV7-9	.	TRBJ1-4	CASSLSGNEKLFF	TGTGCCAGCAGCTTGTCGGGTAATGAAAAACTGTTTTTT
.	TRBV4-2	.	TRBJ1-2	CASSQHSTAGYGYTF	TGTGCCAGCAGCCAGCACAGTACAGCGGGCTATGGCTACACCTTC
.	TRBV5-6	few	TRBJ2-7	CASSLEQSSYEQYF	TGTGCCAGCAGCTTGGAGCAGAGTTCCTACGAGCAGTACTTC
.	TRBV7-3	.	TRBJ2-7	CASSLTGGSYEQYF	TGTGCCAGCAGCTTAACGGGGGGCTCCTACGAGCAGTACTTC
TRBD1	TRBV27	.	TRBJ2-6	CASSLSGQVLSSGANVLTF	TGTGCCAGCAGTTTATCGGGACAGGTCTTATCCTCTGGGGCCAACGTCCTGACTTTC
.	TRBV7-7	few	TRBJ2-2	CASSFSPQHANTGELFF	TGTGCTAGCAGCTTTAGCCCCCAGCATGCGAACACCGGGGAGCTGTTTTTT
.	TRBV6-6	.	TRBJ1-3	CASSPNRNTIYF	TGTGCCAGCAGTCCTAACCGAAACACCATATATTTT
TRBD1	TRBV20-1	once	TRBJ2-1	CSARWDREQFF	TGCAGTGCTAGATGGGACAGGGAGCAGTTCTTC
.	TRBV4-1	.	TRBJ2-2	CASSQVLQVNTGELFF	TGCGCCAGCAGCCAAGTACTACAGGTGAACACCGGGGAGCTGTTTTTT
.	TRBV6-5	few	TRBJ2-7	CASSYSGSSYEQYF	TGTGCCAGCAGTTACTCAGGATCCAGCTACGAGCAGTACTTC
TRBD2	TRBV30	.	TRBJ2-1	CAWSVNAGGDEQFF	TGTGCCTGGAGTGTAAATGCGGGGGGTGATGAGCAGTTCTTC
.	TRBV7-2	few	TRBJ2-7	CASSFSSDQENSYEQYF	TGTGCCAGCAGCTTCTCGTCTGATCAGGAGAACTCCTACGAGCAGTACTTC
.	TRBV2	.	TRBJ1-4	CASTFDRPTNEKLFF	TGTGCCAGCACATTCGACAGGCCAACTAATGAAAAACTGTTTTTT
.	TRBV11-2	.	TRBJ2-7	CASSWVAYEQYF	TGTGCCAGCAGCTGGGTAGCTTACGAGCAGTACTTC